These 18 T cell receptor beta chains were all obtained from the same sample, sequenced in a study of cytomegalovirus exposure and HLA in healthy donors. The assay was immunoSEQ multiplex PCR, and TCRdb's table has in-frame clones only and misses some. The data contain 150,000 or so clones, 85% to 90% of them singletons. The source material was PBMCs. These receptors were taken from a woman in her twenties or thirties in good health and CMV-seropositive.

The rearrangement joins TRBV4-2 to TRBJ1-5; D gene uncertain. CDR3 length: 18 amino acids. Trimming stripped 4 bases from V and 4 bases from J, with 23 bases between. Per germline, CDR1 LGHNA and CDR2 YNFKEQ. The CDR3 reads CASSPSARVWGINQPQHF. CDR3 sequence (DNA): TGTGCCAGCAGCCCCTCGGCGAGGGTTTGGGGTATTAATCAGCCCCAGCATTTT.

The rearrangement uses TRBV7-9 and TRBJ2-7; D uncertain. Trimming stripped 3 bases from V and 2 bases from J, with 11 bases between. This CDR3 contains 14 residues. Per the germline V gene, CDR1 is SEHNR and CDR2 is FQNEAQ (reference sequence). The CDR3 region is CASSFVQNPYEQYF. The CDR3 bases are TGTGCCAGCAGCTTTGTACAGAACCCCTACGAGCAGTACTTC.

V gene TRBV4-1 combines with J gene TRBJ1-1, with 7 bases that match TRBD1. Germline V gene sequence: CDR1 MGHRA, CDR2 YSYEKL. With 5 bases clipped from V and 0 bases from J, the junction kept 3 bases outside the gene matches. This CDR3 contains 14 residues. CDR3 region: CASSAGQMNTEAFF. DNA of the CDR3: TGCGCCAGCAGCGCGGGACAGATGAACACTGAAGCTTTCTTT.

This chain connects TRBV4-1 to TRBJ2-2, with 7 bases lining up with TRBD1. The CDR3 length is 16 residues. Germline lookup yields CDR1 MGHRA and CDR2 YSYEKL. V lost 7 bases and J lost 4; bases outside the gene matches: 12. The CDR3 DNA reads as TGCGCCAGCACCTCCCTAGAGGGGGCGAGCACCGGGGAGCTGTTTTTT. As protein: CASTSLEGASTGELFF.

V usage is TRBV6-1 and J usage is TRBJ1-5, with no clear D. The germline CDR1 and CDR2 sequences are MNHNS and SASEGT. CDR3 length: 14 amino acids. V was trimmed by 8 bases and J by 1 base, leaving 12 bases between them. CDR3 loop: CASCTGISNQPQHF. The CDR3 coding sequence is TGTGCCAGCTGTACGGGGATAAGCAATCAGCCCCAGCATTTT.

The V gene is TRBV5-1, the J gene TRBJ2-3; 12 nucleotides line up with TRBD2. Germline V gene data show CDR1 as SGHRS and CDR2 as YFSETQ. CDR3 length: 17 residues. V shed 2 bases, J shed 2 bases, and the junction held 6 bases outside the gene matches. CDR3 loop: CASSFGSSGGATDTQYF. The DNA of the CDR3 is TGCGCCAGCAGCTTTGGCTCTAGCGGGGGGGCCACAGATACGCAGTATTTT.

The count of this clone is one. The V call is TRBV6-6, the J call TRBJ1-1; weak D call: TRBD1 (6 bases). V dropped 6 bases and J dropped 7 bases, with 9 bases sitting between them. The germline V gene encodes CDR1 MNHNY and CDR2 SVGAGI (reference sequence). This CDR3 spans 11 amino acids. The CDR3, as DNA: TGTGCCAGCAGCAGGGGTAATGAAGCTTTCTTT. It translates to CASSRGNEAFF.

V and J are TRBV5-1 and TRBJ1-1; 7 bases line up with TRBD1. The J segment lost 5 bases and the V segment lost 2 bases, leaving 3 bases of the junction unmatched. Germline CDR1 and CDR2: SGHRS and YFSETQ. The CDR3 contains 13 residues. The CDR3 region is CASSFQGETEAFF. Written as DNA, the CDR3 is TGCGCCAGCAGCTTCCAGGGGGAAACTGAAGCTTTCTTT.

The count of this clone is one. V usage is TRBV9 and J usage is TRBJ2-2; 7 bases map to TRBD1. The CDR3 spans 18 residues. CDR1 and CDR2 from the germline V gene are SGDLS and YYNGEE. J gave up 1 base and V 1 base, and 10 bases lay outside the gene matches. CDR3 region: CASSVSGSQGLNTGELFF. The CDR3 DNA sequence: TGTGCCAGCAGCGTATCTGGTTCACAGGGGCTGAACACCGGGGAGCTGTTTTTT. Complete variable domain (other parts from reference TRBV9 and TRBJ2-2): DSGVTQTPKHLITATGQRVTLRCSPRSGDLSVYWYQQSLDQGLQFLIQYYNGEERAKGNILERFSAQQFPDLHSELNLSSLELGDSALYFCASSVSGSQGLNTGELFFGEGSRLTVL.

V usage is TRBV2 and J usage is TRBJ2-7, with TRBD2 matching over 10 bases. V lost 7 bases and J lost 3; bases outside the gene matches: 3. CDR3 length equals 13 residues. CDR1 SNHLY and CDR2 FYNNEI come from the germline V gene. The CDR3 bases are TGTGCCAGCAAGGCTAGCGGGAGCTACGAGCAGTACTTC. It translates to CASKASGSYEQYF.

The gene calls are TRBV6-1 and TRBJ2-6; TRBD1 aligns across 9 bases. This CDR3 is built from 17 residues. CDR1 and CDR2 from the germline V gene are MNHNS and SASEGT. Trimming cost V 4 bases and J 0 bases; bases outside gene matches: 4. CDR3 sequence: CASSAGTGFSGANVLTF. CDR3 bases: TGTGCCAGCAGTGCCGGGACAGGGTTCTCTGGGGCCAACGTCCTGACTTTC.

This rearrangement joins TRBV7-6 to TRBJ2-1; 7 bases are a match to TRBD1. The length of the CDR3 is 16 residues. Germline assignment: CDR1 SGHVS and CDR2 FNYEAQ. Trimming took 5 bases from V and 0 from J; bases not matched to a gene: 7. CDR3 loop: CASSQGQLISYNEQFF. CDR3 sequence (DNA): TGTGCCAGCAGCCAGGGACAGCTCATCTCCTACAATGAGCAGTTCTTC.

This chain uses TRBV6-5 with TRBJ2-1, with 8 bases aligning to TRBD2. Germline assignment: CDR1 MNHEY and CDR2 SVGAGI. The ends lost 5 bases at V and 5 bases at J; junction bases unmatched: 8. This CDR3 is 15 amino acids long. The CDR3 protein is CASSPTFSGDNEQFF. DNA of the CDR3: TGTGCCAGCAGTCCCACTTTTAGCGGGGACAATGAGCAGTTCTTC.

The V and J genes are TRBV11-3 and TRBJ2-2; D is unclear. Germline CDR1 is SGHNT and CDR2 is YENEEA. Trimming shortened V by 0 bases and J by 4 bases, and 6 bases separated the two germline ends. This CDR3 is built from 14 residues. The CDR3 coding sequence is TGTGCCAGCAGCTTAGACTCCCGCACCGGGGAGCTGTTTTTT. This sequence encodes CASSLDSRTGELFF. Based on the CDR3 plus reference TRBV11-3 and TRBJ2-2, the full variable domain is EAGVVQSPRYKIIEKKQPVAFWCNPISGHNTLYWYLQNLGQGPELLIRYENEEAVDDSQLPKDRFSAERLKGVDSTLKIQPAELGDSAVYLCASSLDSRTGELFFGEGSRLTVL.

The rearrangement joins TRBV5-1 to TRBJ2-7; maybe TRBD1 (5 bases). Germline CDR1 reads SGHRS; CDR2 reads YFSETQ. Trimming took 0 bases from V and 2 from J, leaving 18 bases between them. The CDR3 sequence is 17 residues long. CDR3 amino acids: CASSLAGPKTRAYEQYF. CDR3 sequence (DNA): TGCGCCAGCAGCTTGGCAGGACCCAAAACCAGGGCCTACGAGCAGTACTTC.

This clone was recorded only once. The rearrangement joins TRBV28 to TRBJ2-1; tentative D call: TRBD2 (6 bases). Germline lookup yields CDR1 MDHEN and CDR2 SYDVKM. This CDR3 region has 13 residues. The V and J ends lost 8 bases and 0 bases respectively, with 8 bases between them. CDR3 DNA sequence: TGTGCCAGCTCCGGGAGCTCCTACAATGAGCAGTTCTTC. Amino acid sequence: CASSGSSYNEQFF.

This clone occurred once. V is TRBV7-2 and J is TRBJ1-5; TRBD1 agrees at 7 bases. Germline CDR1 reads SGHTA; CDR2 reads FQGNSA. The trim removed 5 bases at V and 0 bases at J, leaving 7 bases unmatched. The CDR3 loop spans 16 amino acids. CDR3 in amino acids: CASSQGGHLSNQPQHF. The CDR3 region has the DNA TGTGCCAGCAGCCAAGGGGGCCACCTTAGCAATCAGCCCCAGCATTTT.

This clone was found a few times. The chain uses TRBV5-1 and TRBJ2-7, with 9 bases aligning to TRBD2. V lost 4 bases, J lost 3 bases, and 5 bases stayed unmatched. This CDR3 comprises 14 residues. Germline V gene sequence: CDR1 SGHRS, CDR2 YFSETQ. Written as DNA, the CDR3 is TGCGCCAGCAGCACTGATAGCGGGAGCTACGAGCAGTACTTC. Its protein is CASSTDSGSYEQYF.